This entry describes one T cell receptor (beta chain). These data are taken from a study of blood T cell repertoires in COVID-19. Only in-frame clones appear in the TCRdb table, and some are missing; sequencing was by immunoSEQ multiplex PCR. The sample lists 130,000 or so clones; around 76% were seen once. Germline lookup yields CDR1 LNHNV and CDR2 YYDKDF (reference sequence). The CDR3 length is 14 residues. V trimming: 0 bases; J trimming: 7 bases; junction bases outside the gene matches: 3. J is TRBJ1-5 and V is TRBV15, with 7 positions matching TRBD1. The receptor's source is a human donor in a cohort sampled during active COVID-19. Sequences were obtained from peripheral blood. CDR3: CATSRDKGAQPQHF. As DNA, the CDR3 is TGTGCCACCAGCAGAGACAAGGGGGCGCAGCCCCAGCATTTT.